The entry that follows covers one T cell receptor (beta chain) sequence. What it binds is not known. This entry belongs to a study of cytomegalovirus exposure and HLA in healthy donors. Study results and limitations: In vitro testing confirmed a few CMV-associated chains as specific for CMV antigens. CMV serostatus stood as the only immune exposure information on hand. At a 0.05 false discovery rate, a later analysis found over 15,000 TCR beta sequences to be associated with HLA alleles.

Looked up from germline, CDR1 is MDHEN and CDR2 is SYDVKM. V gave up 4 bases and J gave up 3 bases, with 26 bases separating them. This CDR3 comprises 19 residues. Amplification used 60 Vbeta primers and 13 Jbeta primers. The assay was immunoSEQ multiplex PCR, and TCRdb's table has in-frame clones only and misses some. The sample contains 150,000 or so clones, about four fifths of which appear only once. This TCR was sampled from a woman between 18 and 30 years old in good health and CMV-seropositive. Sample: PBMCs. This chain links TRBV28 with TRBJ2-3; D is possibly TRBD2 (6 bases). CDR3 in amino acids: CASSSRRSAGLLSTDTQYF. CDR3 in DNA: TGTGCCAGCAGTTCCCGACGGTCAGCGGGCCTCCTTAGTACAGATACGCAGTATTTT.